One and the same sample provided the 8 T cell receptor beta chains below, sequenced in a study of blood T cell repertoires in COVID-19. Using immunoSEQ multiplex PCR, the repertoire was profiled, and TCRdb retains in-frame clones only, with some absent. The profile covers about 130,000 clones, with approximately 90% appearing a single time and over 1% taken by the ten largest. The sequenced sample consisted of peripheral blood. The receptors were sampled from a woman aged 80 or over with acute or convalescent COVID-19.

J is TRBJ1-2 and V is TRBV15; 9 bases are a match to TRBD1. V was clipped by 1 base and J by 5 bases; unmatched bases: 5. The V gene's germline CDR1 is LNHNV and CDR2 YYDKDF (reference sequence). There are 15 residues in the CDR3. As DNA, the CDR3 is TGTGCCACCAGCAGAGGGGACAGGGAAATATATGGCTACACCTTC. The encoded protein is CATSRGDREIYGYTF.

The CDR3 sequence: CASSQLVGGSSVYGYTF. CDR3 sequence (DNA): TGTGCCAGCAGCCAATTAGTCGGCGGCAGCTCTGTCTATGGCTACACCTTC. The V call is TRBV7-6, the J call TRBJ1-2; unclear D gene. This CDR3 is built from 17 residues. Germline CDR1 is SGHVS and CDR2 is FNYEAQ. V was pared by 5 bases and J by 4 bases, with 23 bases between. The complete variable domain, with remaining parts taken from reference TRBV7-6 and TRBJ1-2, reads GAGVSQSPRYKVTKRGQDVALRCDPISGHVSLYWYRQALGQGPEFLTYFNYEAQQDKSGLPNDRFSAERPEGSISTLTIQRTEQRDSAMYRCASSQLVGGSSVYGYTFGSGTRLTVV.

This clone was picked up a small number of times. Other nucleotide sequences in the sample specify the same CDR3. This chain connects TRBV7-9 to TRBJ2-3; D is possibly TRBD2 (6 bases). The CDR3 sequence is 16 residues long. The V end lost 0 bases, the J end lost 0 bases, and 10 bases lay between the germline ends. CDR1 and CDR2 (germline): SEHNR, FQNEAQ (reference sequence). CDR3 protein: CASSLAGGASTDTQYF. DNA for the CDR3: TGTGCCAGCAGCTTAGCAGGCGGGGCTAGCACAGATACGCAGTATTTT. The full variable domain, with the rest looked up from reference TRBV7-9 and TRBJ2-3, is DTGVSQNPRHKITKRGQNVTFRCDPISEHNRLYWYRQTLGQGPEFLTYFQNEAQLEKSRLLSDRFSAERPKGSFSTLEIQRTEQGDSAMYLCASSLAGGASTDTQYFGPGTRLTVL.

J is TRBJ1-4 and V is TRBV3-1 (or the pseudogene TRBV3-2), with 10 bases aligning to TRBD1. The CDR3 extends over 14 amino acids. The germline V gene encodes CDR1 LGHDT and CDR2 YNNKEL (reference sequence). The V and J ends lost 4 bases and 16 bases, in that order; junction bases with no gene match: 12. In nucleotides, the CDR3 is TGTGCCAGCAGCCCGGACAGGGGGAGCCAAGTAGGGTTTTTT. Its protein is CASSPDRGSQVGFF.

Remarks on this clone: A junction boundary mismatches the germline segment, possibly from a read error. The V call is TRBV20-1, the J call TRBJ1-2; 9 bases map to TRBD1. Per the germline V gene, CDR1 is DFQATT and CDR2 is SNEGSKA (reference sequence). The CDR3 contains 11 residues. CDR3 loop: CSASFQGQGPF. CDR3 nucleotide sequence: TGCAGTGCCAGCTTCCAGGGACAGGGCCCCTTC.

The chain carries TRBV2 and TRBJ1-2; tentatively, D is TRBD1 (5 bases). Germline CDR1 SNHLY, CDR2 FYNNEI. Trimming shortened V by 6 bases and J by 7 bases, and 15 bases separated the two germline ends. This CDR3 has 13 residues. The CDR3 sequence: CASRQGVGRGYTF. The CDR3 DNA sequence: TGTGCCAGCAGGCAAGGGGTTGGTCGTGGCTACACCTTC.

For the CDR3, the DNA is TGTGCCAGCAGCCAAGATTACGCGGGAATGGAGACCCAGTACTTC. Its translation: CASSQDYAGMETQYF. The rearrangement joins TRBV4-2 to TRBJ2-5; possibly TRBD2 for D (6 bases). Trimming took off 0 bases at V and 5 bases at J, with 13 bases between the two ends. Germline CDR1 and CDR2: LGHNA and YNFKEQ. The CDR3 is 15 amino acids.

This rearrangement joins TRBV6-1 to TRBJ1-6, with a possible D match to TRBD1 (5 bases). This CDR3 has 16 residues. V gave up 4 bases and J gave up 0 bases, with 10 bases separating them. CDR1 and CDR2 (germline): MNHNS, SASEGT. CDR3 residues: CASSADSRSYNSPLHF. In DNA, the CDR3 is TGTGCCAGCAGTGCCGACAGTCGCTCCTATAATTCACCCCTCCACTTT.